This T cell receptor beta chain was recovered during a study of blood T cell repertoires in COVID-19. Across the whole study: Material from acute and convalescent COVID-19 was sourced from the United States, Italy and Spain. T cells, B-cell-depleted T cells, or PBMCs supplied cDNA or gDNA.

V was pared by 1 base and J by 8 bases, with 12 bases between. The CDR3 loop spans 13 amino acids. CDR1 is SGHKS, CDR2 YYEKEE, per germline (reference sequence). In the authors' workflow: Scientists estimated how many nucleated cells there were by amplifying reference gene primers. Here immunoSEQ multiplex PCR was the method, and the copy in TCRdb shows in-frame clones only, minus some. V, J and clone size are those of that table, while D and trimming were read from the DNA. The sample carries 100,000 or so clones, just under 95% recorded once. Sequenced input: peripheral blood. The chain has TRBV5-5 and TRBJ1-2, with D perhaps TRBD1 (5 bases). The source of this sequence is a man aged 65-85 years with acute or convalescent COVID-19. The CDR3 DNA reads as TGTGCCAGCAGCTTGATGGCGGGGGACGGCTACACCTTC. It codes for CASSLMAGDGYTF.